The entry below gives a single T cell receptor (beta chain) sequence along with its context. V lost 2 bases and J lost 3, with 14 bases in between. The CDR3 is 15 amino acids. Germline V lookup: CDR1 ENHRY, CDR2 SYGVKD. This table comes from immunoSEQ multiplex PCR, and its TCRdb copy is limited to in-frame clones, with some not included. The sample contains around 200,000 clones, around 85% of which appear only once. The sample belongs to a study of blood T cell repertoires in COVID-19. Across the whole study: PBMCs, B-cell-depleted T cells, or T cells provided the cDNA or gDNA that made up the material.

The TCR comes from an elderly woman with acute or convalescent COVID-19. The sample consisted of peripheral blood. The chain carries TRBV10-3 and TRBJ2-7; D is unclear. The CDR3 DNA reads TGTGCCATCAGTGAGGAGGTTGACTCTAACTACGAGCAGTACTTC. This gives the protein CAISEEVDSNYEQYF.